The text below deals with one TCR beta chain. Its antigen is still unknown. The sample belongs to a study of T cell responses to AZD1222 COVID-19 vaccine. Study-wide results and limits: Across the whole spike, CD4 TCRs peaked at regions 160-218 and 743-854.

TCRdb's table, derived via immunoSEQ multiplex PCR, lists solely in-frame clones and lacks some. The sample lists 100,000 to 130,000 clones, 89% occurring once. This specimen consisted of peripheral blood, obtained on day 0 of MenACWY control vaccination. The sequence derives from an adult in good health.

CDR3 nucleotides: TGCAGCGCCGGGACAGCTTCTAACTATGGCTACACCTTC. Encoded protein: CSAGTASNYGYTF. J is TRBJ1-2 and V is TRBV29-1, with 7 bases identical to TRBD1. Germline assignment: CDR1 SQVTM and CDR2 ANQGSEA. Trimming removed 7 bases from V and 0 bases from J; junction bases left unmatched: 5. The CDR3 has 13 residues.